This T cell receptor (beta chain) was identified in a study of T cells in women clearing cervical HPV infection. Study background: Blood came at first lesion visit for cases, post-clearance for controls.

The CDR3 is 12 amino acids. Per the germline V gene, CDR1 is ENHRY and CDR2 is SYGVKD. Unmatched junction bases numbered 2, after V lost 10 bases and J lost 4 bases. Notes on this clone: The sequenced fragment ends 3 residues before the CDR3 boundary, so the rest is inferred from the germline J gene.

Sequenced by immunoSEQ multiplex PCR; TCRdb stores in-frame clones only, minus some. The sample features 40,000 or so clones, with roughly 6% in its top ten. The chain carries TRBV10-3 and TRBJ2-2; 8 bases match TRBD2. Material for sequencing was blood buffy coat. The receptor's source is a woman aged 18-70 years with a cervical HPV16 infection that either progressed to CIN3+ or cleared (not recorded which). Partial CDR3 DNA: TGTGCCACCGGGGGGGTCACCGGGGAG. Its protein is CATGGVTGE. The entire CDR3 protein reads CATGGVTGELFF.